Listed here are 14 T cell receptor beta chains from one sample, sequenced in a study of blood T cells in healthy people across ages (dated by TCRdb to the mid-2010s). Library construction relied on 5' RACE. For sequencing, an Illumina HiSeq 2500 was employed. A second PCR of roughly 6 to 11 cycles was run with a J-beta primer mix and a sample-barcoded 5' primer. TCRdb handled the public reads itself, with Q25 trimming in fastp and clone calling in MiXCR, and kept productive beta chains. Under each unique CDR3 protein, matching rows form one entry showing the most common genes and DNA. The sample table holds hundreds of thousands of distinct CDR3 sequences, of which about 42% were seen once. The ten largest clones capture under 20% of the sample. Specimen: blood. Every receptor here comes from a man in his sixties in good health.

The chain links TRBV29-1 to TRBJ2-5, with 12 positions matching TRBD2. The CDR3 is made up of 16 amino acids. Germline V CDR1 and CDR2: SQVTM, ANQGSEA. V lost 2 bases, J lost 0 bases, and 4 bases stayed unmatched. DNA of the CDR3: TGCAGCGTTGAACCCAGACTAGCGGGGGACCAAGAGACCCAGTACTTC. Protein: CSVEPRLAGDQETQYF.

This clonotype turned up a few times. The chain recombines TRBV29-1 with TRBJ1-1; no definite D call. The germline V gene encodes CDR1 SQVTM and CDR2 ANQGSEA. With 7 bases removed from V and 5 bases from J, the gap between germline ends came to 14 bases. The CDR3 is 12 residues long. The CDR3 loop is CSGSRGWTEAFF. The CDR3 region has the DNA TGCAGCGGATCTCGAGGTTGGACTGAAGCTTTCTTT. Together with reference TRBV29-1 and TRBJ1-1, the CDR3 gives the full variable domain: SAVISQKPSRDICQRGTSLTIQCQVDSQVTMMFWYRQQPGQSLTLIATANQGSEATYESGFVIDKFPISRPNLTFSTLTVSNMSPEDSSIYLCSGSRGWTEAFFGQGTRLTVV.

V and J are TRBV5-1 and TRBJ2-5; 10 nucleotides agree with TRBD2. Germline loops: CDR1 SGHRS, CDR2 YFSETQ. CDR3 size: 21 residues. V shed 0 bases and J 4 bases; nucleotides not matched to a gene: 21. The CDR3 DNA follows: TGCGCCAGCAGCTTGGCTACCTGGGGAAAGCGGGGGGGCCAAAGGAGAGAGACCCAGTACTTC. Amino acid sequence: CASSLATWGKRGGQRRETQYF.

The V and J genes are TRBV19 and TRBJ2-1; 9 bases agree with TRBD2. The germline gives CDR1 LNHDA, CDR2 SQIVND (reference sequence). With 3 bases clipped from V and 9 bases from J, the junction kept 12 bases outside the gene matches. This CDR3 spans 16 amino acids. This CDR3 is CASSIAAGGRLTEQFF. DNA of the CDR3: TGTGCCAGTAGTATTGCAGCGGGGGGTAGATTGACTGAGCAGTTCTTC.

This clonotype was found a few times. The J gene is TRBJ2-7, the V gene TRBV27, with D perhaps TRBD2 (6 bases). The CDR3 runs to 14 residues. Germline-derived CDR1 and CDR2 are MNHEY and SMNVEV (reference sequence). Trimming took off 4 bases at V and 2 bases at J, with 12 bases between the two ends. CDR3 in DNA: TGTGCCAGCAGTTCTCGCGGGACTCCCTACGAGCAGTACTTC. Amino acids: CASSSRGTPYEQYF.

V usage is TRBV28 and J usage is TRBJ1-2; possible D gene TRBD1, 6 bases. In germline, CDR1 is MDHEN, CDR2 SYDVKM. This CDR3 comprises 14 residues. Trimming pared 7 bases from V and 8 bases from J, leaving 20 bases between. CDR3 DNA: TGTGCCAGCAATTCAAGGGGGGTTTTGGGAGGCTACACCTTC. Translation gives CASNSRGVLGGYTF.

This chain links TRBV20-1 with TRBJ2-7, with 9 bases fitting TRBD1. After removal of 5 bases from V and 4 bases from J, the junction contained 12 bases not matched to a gene. The CDR3 consists of 15 residues. Germline assignment: CDR1 DFQATT and CDR2 SNEGSKA (reference sequence). The CDR3 DNA is TGCAGTGCTGACTCTGGACAGGGGAGAAGGTACGAGCAGTACTTC. It yields the protein CSADSGQGRRYEQYF.

The chain carries TRBV7-8 and TRBJ1-2; TRBD1 is a possible D gene (5 bases). CDR3 length: 13 residues. Trimming removed 4 bases at V and 6 bases at J, with 12 bases between. Germline CDR1 is SGHVS and CDR2 is FQNEAQ. CDR3 residues: CASSSTGTNGYTF. The CDR3 nucleotides read TGTGCCAGCAGCTCCACCGGGACGAATGGCTACACCTTC.

The chain has TRBV3-1 and TRBJ2-5; possibly TRBD2 for D (6 bases). The germline V and J ends were trimmed by 0 bases and 11 bases, with 16 bases remaining between them. This CDR3 has 14 amino acids. Germline V gene sequence: CDR1 LGHDT, CDR2 YNNKEL (reference sequence). The CDR3 nucleotides read TGTGCCAGCAGCCAAGAGGGGATAGCTGCGGGGCAGTACTTC. Translated, it gives CASSQEGIAAGQYF.

In this sample, this clonotype turned up a few times. The rearrangement uses TRBV5-1 and TRBJ1-4; D unclear. Trimming removed 0 bases from V and 0 bases from J, with 9 bases in between. CDR1 is SGHRS and CDR2 is YFSETQ in the germline V gene. This CDR3 has 16 amino acids. CDR3 sequence: CASSLDGSPTNEKLFF. The CDR3 DNA sequence: TGCGCCAGCAGCTTGGACGGGAGTCCAACTAATGAAAAACTGTTTTTT.

CDR3 bases: TGTGCCATCAGTGCGGCAGAGTTGAGGGGCTACGAGCAGTACTTC. It specifies CAISAAELRGYEQYF. The genes are TRBV10-3 and TRBJ2-7; the D call may be TRBD1 or TRBD2 (5 bases each). From germline, CDR1 is ENHRY and CDR2 SYGVKD. Trimming shortened V by 4 bases and J by 3 bases, and 16 bases separated the two germline ends. The CDR3 has 15 amino acids.

This clonotype showed up just a few times. This chain joins TRBV30 and TRBJ1-1; no definite D call. The CDR3 is 13 amino acids. Trimming took 0 bases from V and 6 from J, leaving 11 bases between them. Germline-derived CDR1 and CDR2 are GTSNPN and SVGIG (reference sequence). The CDR3 DNA follows: TGTGCCTGGAGTGTACGTTTACCCCCTGAAGCTTTCTTT. The encoded protein is CAWSVRLPPEAFF.

The chain is built from TRBV2 and TRBJ1-2, with D uncertain. V was pared by 1 base and J by 8 bases, with 5 bases between. In germline, CDR1 is SNHLY, CDR2 FYNNEI. The CDR3 consists of 11 residues. The CDR3 DNA reads as TGTGCCAGCAGTGAAGTATACGGCTACACCTTC. Amino acid sequence: CASSEVYGYTF.

This clonotype occurred a few times. V usage is TRBV30 and J usage is TRBJ2-3; 7 nucleotides agree with TRBD2. The CDR3 has 14 residues. Germline trimming cut 3 bases from V and 5 bases from J; bases unmatched to any gene: 8. Germline V gives CDR1 GTSNPN, CDR2 SVGIG (reference sequence). The CDR3 nucleotides read TGTGCCTGGAGCGGACTAGAAAGTGGAGATACGCAGTATTTT. Amino acids: CAWSGLESGDTQYF.